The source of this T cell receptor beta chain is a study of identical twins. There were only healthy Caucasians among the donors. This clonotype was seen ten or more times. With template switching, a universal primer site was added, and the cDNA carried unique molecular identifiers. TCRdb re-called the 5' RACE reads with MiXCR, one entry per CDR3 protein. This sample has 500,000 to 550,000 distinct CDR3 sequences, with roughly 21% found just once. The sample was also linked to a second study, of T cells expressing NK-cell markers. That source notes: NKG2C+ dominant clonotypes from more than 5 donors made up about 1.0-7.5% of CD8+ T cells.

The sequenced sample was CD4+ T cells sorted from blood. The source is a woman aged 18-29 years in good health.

The DNA for the CDR3 is TGTGCCAGCCGACGGGGGAATCAGCCCCAGCATTTT. It is translated as CASRRGNQPQHF. This chain links TRBV12-3 or TRBV12-4 with TRBJ1-5; D possibly corresponds to TRBD1 (5 bases). This CDR3 contains 12 residues. V shed 8 bases and J shed 4 bases, with 9 bases lying between them.